The 20 T cell receptor beta chains given below trace back to one sample, sequenced in a study of T cell clonotyping in hematopoietic cell transplantation. Time point of the sample: recipient sample about 28 days before transplant, after cytoreduction. Using immunoSEQ multiplex PCR, the repertoire was profiled, and TCRdb retains in-frame clones only, with some absent. The repertoire holds about 76,000 clones, with 90% to 96% as singletons. Sequenced here: peripheral blood mononuclear cells, sampled before stem cell transplant. These receptors were obtained from a woman between 45 and 60 years old with acute myeloid leukemia. Some clones in this sample may be carry-over from other donors' samples.

V usage is TRBV27 and J usage is TRBJ2-5; D may be TRBD2 (5 bases). The ends were cut back, 5 bases at V and 5 bases at J, with 12 bases in the middle. This CDR3 region has 13 residues. Germline CDR1 and CDR2: MNHEY and SMNVEV (reference sequence). The CDR3 protein is CASSRGFFETQYF. CDR3 DNA sequence: TGTGCCAGCAGTCGAGGGTTTTTTGAGACCCAGTACTTC.

The chain carries TRBV2 and TRBJ2-3; D is possibly TRBD2 (5 bases). V was clipped by 0 bases and J by 5 bases, with 6 bases between them. Germline CDR1 reads SNHLY; CDR2 reads FYNNEI. This CDR3 has 13 residues. CDR3 sequence: CASSEAGGDTQYF. Here the CDR3 DNA reads TGTGCCAGCAGTGAAGCAGGAGGAGATACGCAGTATTTT.

The chain couples TRBV11-2 to TRBJ2-1, with 12 bases that match TRBD2. The CDR3 contains 15 residues. Unmatched junction bases numbered 5, after V lost 5 bases and J lost 6 bases. Germline assignment: CDR1 SGHAT and CDR2 FQNNGV. The CDR3 DNA sequence: TGTGCCAGCAGCCTAGGACTAGCGGGACTCAATGAGCAGTTCTTC. The encoded protein is CASSLGLAGLNEQFF.

The rearrangement uses TRBV30 and TRBJ1-2; 9 positions agree with TRBD1. The CDR3 runs to 14 residues. V trimming: 2 bases; J trimming: 4 bases; junction bases outside the gene matches: 5. Germline CDR1 reads GTSNPN; CDR2 reads SVGIG (reference sequence). CDR3 in DNA: TGTGCCTGGAGTCATACAGGGGGCACCTATGGCTACACCTTC. Translating it yields CAWSHTGGTYGYTF.

The chain employs TRBV5-1 and TRBJ1-2; a possible D gene is TRBD1 (6 bases). CDR1 and CDR2 from the germline V gene are SGHRS and YFSETQ. The CDR3 is made up of 14 amino acids. V was trimmed by 3 bases and J by 1 base, leaving 10 bases between them. The CDR3 region has the DNA TGCGCCAGCAGCTCCGGACAGATTAACTATGGCTACACCTTC. Amino acid sequence: CASSSGQINYGYTF.

This chain uses TRBV7-2 with TRBJ1-2, with D possibly matching TRBD1 (6 bases). Germline values: CDR1 SGHTA, CDR2 FQGNSA. Trimming removed 1 base at V and 4 bases at J, with 13 bases between. CDR3 size: 15 residues. Written as DNA, the CDR3 is TGTGCCAGCAGCTTAGGGACAGTCCAGGTCTATGGCTACACCTTC. Encoded protein: CASSLGTVQVYGYTF.

CDR3 sequence reads: CASTERVNQPQHF. The CDR3 region has the DNA TGTGCCAGCACGGAGAGGGTTAATCAGCCCCAGCATTTT. The V call is TRBV28, the J call TRBJ1-5; D is undetermined. Trimming removed 7 bases at V and 4 bases at J, with 11 bases between. The CDR3 covers 13 residues. Germline CDR1 is MDHEN and CDR2 is SYDVKM.

This rearrangement joins TRBV28 to TRBJ2-2; D gene uncertain. This CDR3 comprises 14 residues. V lost 6 bases, J lost 5 bases, and 13 bases lay in between. CDR1 MDHEN and CDR2 SYDVKM come from the germline V gene. In DNA form, the CDR3 reads TGTGCCAGCAGCCTCTACGGTCGAACCGGGGAGCTGTTTTTT. Its translation is CASSLYGRTGELFF.

The chain links TRBV25-1 to TRBJ2-2; 9 bases line up with TRBD1. Per the germline V gene, CDR1 is MGHDK and CDR2 is SYGVNS. V lost 6 bases, J lost 5 bases, and 10 bases stayed unmatched. The CDR3 has 16 residues. The CDR3 reads CASSQTGTGKTGELFF. The CDR3 DNA is TGTGCCAGCAGCCAAACCGGGACAGGGAAGACCGGGGAGCTGTTTTTT.

The CDR3 protein is CASSEERQSNTEAFF. The CDR3 coding sequence is TGTGCCAGCAGTGAAGAGAGGCAATCGAACACTGAAGCTTTCTTT. This chain uses TRBV2 with TRBJ1-1; D gene unclear. V lost 1 base and J 1 base, leaving 10 bases between the germline ends. Germline V lookup: CDR1 SNHLY, CDR2 FYNNEI. The CDR3 covers 15 residues.

This chain connects TRBV6-1 to TRBJ2-7, with D perhaps matching TRBD1 (6 bases). This CDR3 spans 13 amino acids. Trimming took off 2 bases at V and 5 bases at J, with 10 bases between the two ends. The germline V gene has CDR1 MNHNS and CDR2 SASEGT. The CDR3: CASSEWGRDEQYF. In DNA, the CDR3 is TGTGCCAGCAGTGAATGGGGGCGGGACGAGCAGTACTTC.

This clone was seen only a few times. The chain is built from TRBV2 and TRBJ1-5; possibly TRBD1 for D (6 bases). The length of the CDR3 is 13 residues. Trimming removed 9 bases from V and 1 base from J, with 10 bases in between. Germline CDR1 and CDR2: SNHLY and FYNNEI. The DNA of the CDR3 is TGTGCCAGTACAGGGAACAGCAATCAGCCCCAGCATTTT. Protein sequence: CASTGNSNQPQHF.

The chain recombines TRBV9 with TRBJ2-3; the match to TRBD2 covers 13 bases. The V segment lost 4 bases and the J segment 0 bases; nucleotides outside the gene matches: 8. CDR3 length: 18 amino acids. From germline, CDR1 is SGDLS and CDR2 YYNGEE. The CDR3 nucleotides read TGTGCCAGCAGCCTTAGGACTAGCGGGGGATCAAGCACAGATACGCAGTATTTT. Amino acids: CASSLRTSGGSSTDTQYF. The variable domain in full, with the rest retrieved from reference TRBV9 and TRBJ2-3, is DSGVTQTPKHLITATGQRVTLRCSPRSGDLSVYWYQQSLDQGLQFLIQYYNGEERAKGNILERFSAQQFPDLHSELNLSSLELGDSALYFCASSLRTSGGSSTDTQYFGPGTRLTVL.

Here the CDR3 reads CASSLIGGGVTDTQYF. The CDR3 DNA reads TGTGCCAGCAGCTTAATAGGCGGGGGGGTGACAGATACGCAGTATTTT. V is TRBV7-2 and J is TRBJ2-3, with TRBD2 identical over 9 bases. Germline values: CDR1 SGHTA, CDR2 FQGNSA. This CDR3 contains 16 residues. V was clipped by 2 bases and J by 3 bases; unmatched bases: 6.

The chain links TRBV19 to TRBJ2-2; TRBD1 is a possible D gene (6 bases). V dropped 5 bases and J dropped 4 bases, with 17 bases sitting between them. Germline V CDR1 and CDR2: LNHDA, SQIVND (reference sequence). CDR3 length: 16 amino acids. CDR3 DNA: TGTGCCAGTAGTCCTAGGACAGTGATAGGCACCGGGGAGCTGTTTTTT. Protein product: CASSPRTVIGTGELFF.

This chain uses TRBV28 with TRBJ1-5; D call uncertain. V gave up 3 bases and J gave up 10 bases, with 10 bases separating them. CDR1 is MDHEN and CDR2 is SYDVKM in the germline V gene. This CDR3 region has 12 residues. In DNA, the CDR3 is TGTGCCAGCAGTTTTAATACGGGCCCCCAGCATTTT. Its protein product is CASSFNTGPQHF.

This chain links TRBV18 with TRBJ1-5; D remains unclear. The germline gives CDR1 KGHSH, CDR2 LQKENI. There are 14 residues in the CDR3. Trimming cost V 2 bases and J 1 base, with 6 bases left between them. The CDR3 loop reads CASSPGSSNQPQHF. Here the CDR3 DNA reads TGTGCCAGCTCACCAGGGTCCAGCAATCAGCCCCAGCATTTT.

The J gene is TRBJ1-5, the V gene TRBV30, with D hard to call. CDR1 and CDR2 (germline): GTSNPN, SVGIG (reference sequence). CDR3 size: 13 residues. Trimming removed 1 base at V and 3 bases at J, with 7 bases between. As DNA, the CDR3 is TGTGCCTGGAGTGGGTCATACAATCAGCCCCAGCATTTT. Protein product: CAWSGSYNQPQHF.

The V and J genes are TRBV30 and TRBJ1-4, with D perhaps TRBD1 (6 bases). V lost 0 bases, J lost 10 bases, and 15 bases lay in between. The CDR3 is made up of 14 amino acids. Germline V gives CDR1 GTSNPN, CDR2 SVGIG (reference sequence). CDR3 protein: CAWSVTGQEAKLFF. CDR3 nucleotide sequence: TGTGCCTGGAGTGTAACAGGGCAGGAGGCAAAACTGTTTTTT.

The chain joins TRBV7-9 to TRBJ1-1, with D unresolved. V gave up 1 base and J gave up 5 bases, with 8 bases separating them. CDR3 length equals 13 residues. Germline V gene data show CDR1 as SEHNR and CDR2 as FQNEAQ (reference sequence). The DNA of the CDR3 is TGTGCCAGCAGCTTAGGGGTGCGGACTGAAGCTTTCTTT. Encoded protein: CASSLGVRTEAFF.